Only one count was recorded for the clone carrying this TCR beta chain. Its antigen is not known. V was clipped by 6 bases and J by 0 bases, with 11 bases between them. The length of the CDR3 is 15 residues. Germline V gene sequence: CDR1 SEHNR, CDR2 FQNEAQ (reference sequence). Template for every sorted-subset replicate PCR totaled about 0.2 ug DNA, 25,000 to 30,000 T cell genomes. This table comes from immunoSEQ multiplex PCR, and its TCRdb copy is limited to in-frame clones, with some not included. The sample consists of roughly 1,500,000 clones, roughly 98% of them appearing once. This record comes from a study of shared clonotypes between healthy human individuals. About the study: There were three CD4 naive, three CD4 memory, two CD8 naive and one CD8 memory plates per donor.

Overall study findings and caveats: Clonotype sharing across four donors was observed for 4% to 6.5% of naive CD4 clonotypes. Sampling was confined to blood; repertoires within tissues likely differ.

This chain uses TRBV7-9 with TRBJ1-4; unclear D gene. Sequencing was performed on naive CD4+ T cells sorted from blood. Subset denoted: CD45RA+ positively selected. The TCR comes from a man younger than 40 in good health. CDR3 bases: TGTGCCAGCAGGGAACTACCAGCAACTAATGAAAAACTGTTTTTT. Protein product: CASRELPATNEKLFF.